This note documents a single TCR beta chain sequence. The antigen is undetermined. The Oncomine TCR Beta short-read assay was applied to DNA of cultured CD4+ T cells. Cultured CD4+ T cells yielded the extracted genomic DNA. Each CDR3 protein gets one entry after TCRdb re-called the PCR reads with MiXCR. The table lists approximately 16,000 distinct CDR3 sequences, around 48% of them singletons. The data derive from a study of vaccination and CD4 T cells after COVID-19. Treatment described: roughly 10-day PBMC culture with coronavirus spike peptide pools or control peptides (ViraFEST assay). Every well contained more than 1.5 million PBMCs, which were grown with about 10 IU/ml IL-2 and 10 ug/ml peptide pools. Trimming took 7 bases from V and 2 from J; bases not matched to a gene: 10. The CDR3 spans 17 residues. CDR1 and CDR2 (germline): MNHEY, SMNVEV (reference sequence).

The material sequenced was CD4+ T cells from blood, cultured in vitro. This chain joins TRBV27 and TRBJ2-1, with 11 positions matching TRBD2. The clonotype comes from a human donor who had recovered from COVID-19. In nucleotides, the CDR3 is TGTGCCAGCACCCCTTATGGGACTAGCGGACCCTACAATGAGCAGTTCTTC. This gives the protein CASTPYGTSGPYNEQFF.